The rows below give T cell receptor beta chains drawn from one sample of a study of shared clonotypes between healthy human individuals. Sequencing used immunoSEQ multiplex PCR; TCRdb keeps in-frame clones, though not all of them. The table includes around 2,000,000 clones, 95% detected once. The sample consisted of naive CD4+ T cells sorted from blood. These TCRs come from a man in his late teens or twenties in good health. The conserved cysteine and the conserved F or W are not part of the CDR3 here. A D gene is named only where the DNA matches it firmly.

d_call	v_call	j_call	cdr3_aa
-	TRBV4-2	TRBJ2-5	ASSQAVGAGETQY
-	TRBV29-1	TRBJ1-2	SVERDYT
TRBD2	TRBV18	TRBJ2-1	ASSRVGGLGDNEQF
-	TRBV25-1	TRBJ1-3	ASSDSGTGNTIY
TRBD1	TRBV30	TRBJ1-1	AWSVRYSFFGTGDTEAF
-	TRBV5-1	TRBJ2-3	ASSLNSNTDTQY
-	TRBV18	TRBJ2-5	ASSQGLWEETQY
-	TRBV5-4	TRBJ2-2	ASSSADDFTGELF
TRBD2	TRBV27	TRBJ2-3	ASSLGTSGSYFTQY
-	TRBV6-6	TRBJ1-1	ASSYSAGNTEAF
TRBD1	TRBV10-3	TRBJ1-2	AISGTGGSDYGYT
TRBD2	TRBV2	TRBJ2-1	ASRSLNGTSGTWGNEQF
-	TRBV21-1	TRBJ2-7	ASRPRKDSPYEQY
-	TRBV5-1	TRBJ2-1	ASSLSLSSYNEQF
TRBD2	TRBV30	TRBJ2-3	AWSVQVAGRTDTQY
-	TRBV5-1	TRBJ2-7	ASSRPGVNEQY
-	TRBV7-9	TRBJ1-3	ASSLEISGNTIY
TRBD2	TRBV15	TRBJ2-1	ATSRDFASGMYNEQF
-	TRBV10-3	TRBJ1-5	AISESNVGQPQH
TRBD2	TRBV6-5	TRBJ2-7	ASSSGLAGAHQY
-	TRBV28	TRBJ2-5	ASRPGDWFQETQY
TRBD1	TRBV25-1	TRBJ2-5	ASSELGQGEETQY
TRBD1	TRBV30	TRBJ1-2	AWSPGGGQGTVYGYT
TRBD1	TRBV5-8	TRBJ2-5	ADTQGAEETQY
TRBD1	TRBV5-1	TRBJ1-4	ASSSRRRQGSNEKLF
-	TRBV11-2	TRBJ2-2	ASSLSGGDTGELF
TRBD1	TRBV19	TRBJ1-4	ASSIGQGGEKLF
-	TRBV28	TRBJ1-3	ASSSPGDIGNTIY
-	TRBV18	TRBJ2-1	ASDSRDLGNEQF
TRBD1	TRBV4-1	TRBJ1-4	ASSQIGQGNEKLF
-	TRBV7-2	TRBJ2-3	ASRPSPTDTQY
-	TRBV5-4	TRBJ2-1	ASSLGGGVYNEQF
-	TRBV6-6	TRBJ1-6	ASTLTGLQNSPLH
-	TRBV19	TRBJ1-2	ASSTAEGGYT
TRBD1	TRBV6-5	TRBJ1-1	ASTGTGVGGTEAF
-	TRBV5-4	TRBJ2-7	ASSEGLAFYEQY
-	TRBV6-4	TRBJ1-6	ASSDLGDIRYSPLH
-	TRBV7-9	TRBJ1-2	ASSLTGWRGYT
-	TRBV27	TRBJ2-7	ASSPRGRYEQY
-	TRBV29-1	TRBJ2-3	SVDGGRSTDTQY
-	TRBV7-9	TRBJ2-1	ASSLVANEQF
-	TRBV5-6	TRBJ2-7	ASSSGTSFRHEQY
-	TRBV11-2	TRBJ2-7	ASSLGHFSYEQY
-	TRBV6-6	TRBJ1-1	ASIWGGSTEAF
TRBD2	TRBV7-2	TRBJ2-1	ASVGGSRGDEQF
TRBD2	TRBV29-1	TRBJ2-3	SVGLAGVGDTQY